These T cell receptor beta chains were read from a single sample in a study of T cells in Graves' hyperthyroidism and ophthalmopathy. MiXCR, applied by TCRdb to the multiplex PCR reads, yields one record per CDR3 protein. This table has about 290,000 distinct CDR3 sequences, 15% to 20% appearing once. Material: blood. The source of these receptors is a woman aged 55 to 70 with Graves' ophthalmopathy. The CDR3 runs from the conserved cysteine through the conserved F or W. A D gene is named only where the DNA matches it firmly. A row's size may be missing; if present it is once, few, many or a size class.

d_call	j_call	v_call	clone_size	cdr3_nt	cdr3_aa
TRBD1	TRBJ2-6	TRBV7-2	few	TGTGCCAGCAGCCGTGGGACAGGTGGCTTTGGGGCCAACGTCCTGACTTTC	CASSRGTGGFGANVLTF
NA	TRBJ2-1	TRBV27	many	TGTGCCAGCAGTTTAGGTGGTCGGCAGGGGCATGAGCAGTTCTTC	CASSLGGRQGHEQFF
TRBD1	TRBJ2-6	TRBV28	many	TGTGCCAGCAGCTATGGGACAGGGGGCCAAGTAACAGGGGCCAACGTCCTGACTTTC	CASSYGTGGQVTGANVLTF
NA	TRBJ2-3	TRBV9	many	TGTGCCAGCACCCTTAGGGGGGCATCCCCAGATACGCAGTATTTT	CASTLRGASPDTQYF
NA	TRBJ1-3	TRBV12-3/TRBV12-4	NA	TGTGCCAGCAACCACCGACGTATCTCTGGAAACACCATATATTTT	CASNHRRISGNTIYF
TRBD2	TRBJ2-3	TRBV20-1	NA	TGCAGTGCTATCGAGGAGCGGGGGCCCCCAGATACGCAGTATTTT	CSAIEERGPPDTQYF
NA	TRBJ1-3	TRBV18	few	TGTGCCACCCGACAGGCGATGACTGGAAACACCATATATTTT	CATRQAMTGNTIYF
NA	TRBJ2-1	TRBV29-1	few	TGCAGCGTTCTTCAAACTTACAATGAGCAGTTCTTC	CSVLQTYNEQFF
NA	TRBJ1-1	TRBV3-1	many	TGTGCCAGCAGCCAAGCTGGGATGATCTCTGAAGCTTTCTTT	CASSQAGMISEAFF
TRBD2	TRBJ2-4	TRBV20-1	many	TGCAGTGCTCCGAAGCTAGCGGGGGGGTTCCTAGCCAAAAACATTCAGTACTTC	CSAPKLAGGFLAKNIQYF
TRBD1	TRBJ2-7	TRBV7-9	many	TGTGCCAGCAGCTTAGCTTCAGGGGGAACCTACGAGCAGTACTTC	CASSLASGGTYEQYF
NA	TRBJ2-7	TRBV11-3	many	TGTGCCAGCAGCTACCGAGGGACAATCGGCTACGAGCAGTACTTC	CASSYRGTIGYEQYF
TRBD1	TRBJ2-1	TRBV24-1	many	TGTGCCACCAGTGATTTGGAACCCACAGGGGCCGGGGACAATGAGCAGTTCTTC	CATSDLEPTGAGDNEQFF
NA	TRBJ1-5	TRBV20-1	many	TGCAGTGCTAGGCGACAGGGCAATCAGCCCCAGCATTTT	CSARRQGNQPQHF
TRBD2	TRBJ2-1	TRBV7-2	NA	TGTGCCAGCAGCTTTCGGGGGGATTACAATGAGCAGTTCTTC	CASSFRGDYNEQFF
NA	TRBJ1-2	TRBV6-5	few	TGTGCCAGCAGTTACTCGAGGGCCCATGGCTACACCTTC	CASSYSRAHGYTF
TRBD1	TRBJ1-5	TRBV9	NA	TGTGCCAGCAGCTCCCGACAGGGTGGTCAGCCCCAGCATTTT	CASSSRQGGQPQHF
NA	TRBJ2-2	TRBV7-9	few	TGTGCCAGCAGCCCCCGACAAACGAACACCGGGGAGCTGTTTTTT	CASSPRQTNTGELFF
NA	TRBJ2-7	TRBV7-2	many	TGTGCCAGCAGTCCCGATCCAGGACCCTACGAGCAGTACTTC	CASSPDPGPYEQYF
NA	TRBJ1-1	TRBV7-9	many	TGTGCCAGCAGCCACGACCTGGGGGGGCGCAACACTGAAGCTTTCTTT	CASSHDLGGRNTEAFF
NA	TRBJ2-1	TRBV7-2	many	TGTGCCAGCAGCTATACTTTCCGCGATGAGCAGTTCTTC	CASSYTFRDEQFF
NA	TRBJ2-7	TRBV2	many	TGTGCCAGCAGATCAGGAGAATCCTCCTACGAGCAGTACTTC	CASRSGESSYEQYF
NA	TRBJ2-2	TRBV6-5	NA	TGTGCCAGCAGTTACTCGCGCAGGGTTTACACCGGGGAGCTGTTTTTT	CASSYSRRVYTGELFF
NA	TRBJ1-1	TRBV7-9	few	TGTGCCAGCAGCTTAGCGGGATGGACTGAAGCTTTCTTT	CASSLAGWTEAFF
NA	TRBJ2-7	TRBV20-1	NA	TGCAGTGCCCGCTCCCCAACGGGGATACATCGCGAGCAGTACTTC	CSARSPTGIHREQYF
NA	TRBJ2-1	TRBV20-1	NA	TGCAGTGCTAGAGATCAGGGTCCGCAGTTCTTC	CSARDQGPQFF
NA	TRBJ2-3	TRBV5-1	NA	TGCGCCAGCAGCTTTGGAGGGACTGGCACAGATACGCAGTATTTT	CASSFGGTGTDTQYF
NA	TRBJ1-6	TRBV27	many	TGTGCCAGCAGCGGGGGTCGTTATAATTCACCCCTCCACTTT	CASSGGRYNSPLHF
TRBD1	TRBJ1-1	TRBV6-1	few	TGTGCCAGCACCTACGGGGACAGGGCCACTGAAGCTTTCTTT	CASTYGDRATEAFF
NA	TRBJ2-7	TRBV24-1	many	TGTGCCACCAGTGACCCCCCCAGGGGGGCCGACGAGCAGTACTTC	CATSDPPRGADEQYF
NA	TRBJ2-7	TRBV11-3	many	TGTGCCAGCAGCTTAGGGCCAGAACGCGAGCAGTACTTC	CASSLGPEREQYF
NA	TRBJ1-1	TRBV2	many	TGTGCCAGCCGTGGCGAACAGAACACTGAAGCTTTCTTT	CASRGEQNTEAFF
TRBD1	TRBJ1-1	TRBV2	many	TGTGCCAGCAGTGAAACAGGGGGCTGGGCTGAAGCTTTCTTT	CASSETGGWAEAFF
TRBD1	TRBJ1-5	TRBV19	many	TGTGCCAGTAGCCTAACAGGGGGGAGCAATCAGCCCCAGCATTTT	CASSLTGGSNQPQHF
NA	TRBJ2-2	TRBV5-6	few	TGTGCCAGCAGCCCGGGGCTGAACACCGGGGAGCTGTTTTTT	CASSPGLNTGELFF
TRBD1	TRBJ1-1	TRBV6-9	many	TGTGCCAGCTGTGGGACAGGGGGCCCGAACACTGAAGCTTTCTTT	CASCGTGGPNTEAFF